The present entry profiles one T cell receptor (beta chain) with its context. What this receptor recognizes is not known. The record has no base qualities; no much larger clone is one base away. Libraries were prepared through the immunoSEQ multiplex PCR assay. A mixture of 60 forward primers for TCR Vbeta segments and 13 reverse primers for TCR Jbeta segments was used in the multiplex PCR. The CDR3 region of rearranged TCR beta genes was amplified from genomic DNA with a multiplex PCR assay. The amplified TCR beta libraries were sequenced on the Illumina HiSeq System as 87-base-pair reads. The authors' pipeline ran thus. A later analysis counted about 80 million unique TCR beta chains across the 640 or so repertoires, and some 11 million of these chains were shared by at least two donors. To remove PCR and sequencing errors, raw reads were error-corrected and collapsed into unique sequences using a nearest-neighbor algorithm that merged closely related sequences. To assign V, D and J gene segments, CDR3 sequences were aligned to IMGT reference sequences. Each retained sequence needed at least a six-nucleotide match to both a V gene segment and a J gene segment. Rearrangements were classified as productive when the CDR3 lacked stop codons and remained in frame with V and J, and all other rearrangements were classified as non-productive. Following IMGT convention, CDR3 was defined as the stretch from the second conserved V-encoded cysteine up to the conserved J-encoded phenylalanine. Sequences without an unambiguous match to a single V gene segment were excluded from the earlier analysis of several hundred of the donors. In an earlier analysis of a few hundred of the donors, V segments were called functional above 56.7% productive rearrangements and were called segregating when the between-donor standard deviation exceeded 5%. A statistical classification framework was built to diagnose cytomegalovirus status from the catalog of TCR beta chain sequences. A later analysis assigned V and J genes by comparing TCR nucleotide sequences with IMGT/GENE-DB human TR gene sequences. A later analysis assigned CDR3 sequences and most-parsimonious VDJ recombination scenarios with the TCRdist pipeline. In a later analysis, every TCR beta chain was defined by the combination of its CDR3 amino acid sequence and its V-gene family, and reads without a unique V-gene family were dropped. As a way to deal with suspected cross-contamination and a sequencing artifact, a later analysis dropped 592 nucleotide sequences that were highly shared and had low generation probability. A later analysis calculated a clonal expansion index for each public chain from normalized within-repertoire ranks of inferred template counts. A later analysis computed generation probabilities with a VDJ recombination model fitted to out-of-frame rearrangements, and checked the results against IGoR. In a later analysis, hypergeometric tests were used to score TCR-TCR, TCR-HLA and TCR-CMV co-occurrence, with a repertoire-size bias correction applied to TCR pairs. False discovery rates were estimated in a later analysis by permuting HLA or CMV assignments 20 times. In a later analysis, co-occurring TCRs were grouped with DBSCAN, and TCRdist sequence similarity was added when clustering was performed within HLA-allele-positive subsets. Repertoires with fewer than 30,000 or more than 120,000 public chains were left out of co-occurrence clustering, as were a few repertoires with anomalous nucleotide sharing. TCRdb took over this immuneACCESS table, retaining in-frame rearrangements with V and J assigned. Such tables are incomplete; in checked studies, under half of the missing clones stem from an unresolved V gene, and the remainder is unexplained. V and J calls and clone size are copied from that table; D and trimming were computed from the DNA. This sample has 140,000 to 150,000 clones in its table, and around four fifths of those were observed once. Roughly 2.9% of the sample comes from the top ten.

V and J are trimmed by 4 bases and 11 bases, and the gene matches miss 7 bases of the junction. The germline V gene sets CDR1 to SGHRS and CDR2 to YFSETQ. There are 12 amino acids in the CDR3, from cysteine to phenylalanine inclusive. CDR3 DNA is the only sequence kept; it has 36 bases, read in frame from the first base. The sample comes from a study of cytomegalovirus exposure and HLA in healthy donors (dated by TCRdb to about 2017). Looking at the study overall: In an earlier analysis of roughly 500 of the donors, around 290 Gb of sequence data and roughly 100 million unique TCR beta sequences from about 190 million T cells were reported. Approximately 300 gigabases of sequencing data and 80 million or so unique TCR sequences were included in an early release covering roughly 700 HLA-typed donors. Of the 300 to 500 genotyped donors, more than 75% were placed in the genetic ancestry cluster associated with self-reported Caucasian donors. The study aimed to test whether cataloging public T cell receptors could reveal signatures of past pathogen exposure. The study profiled the T cell repertoires of hundreds of subjects by immunosequencing and related them to cytomegalovirus serostatus. Along with the approximately 620-subject first cohort, a separate validation cohort of 120 different subjects was used. To predict cytomegalovirus infection status, the study combined high-throughput TCR immunosequencing, statistical association of individual TCRs with disease status, and machine learning. A later analysis re-analyzed previously published TCR beta repertoires from 650 to 800 donors and added high-resolution HLA genotyping to study TCR occurrence patterns. In the later analysis, no new phenotypic data were used to find candidate immune exposures; instead, reliance was placed on TCR beta sequences and their occurrence across donors. An earlier analysis of some 500 of the donors applied high-throughput TCR beta sequencing to assess whether each TCR beta V gene segment acted as functional or pseudogenic. Donor age, sex, ethnicity and CMV serostatus were compiled together with the repertoire data. A later genetic analysis used genome-wide SNP genotypes for about 65% of the roughly 700 donors, treating that subset as a discovery cohort. Every discovery cohort repertoire had been produced on one sequencing platform. HLA typing covered class I and class II loci at four-digit resolution. Typing coverage varied by locus: about 629-640 donors for A, B, C, DRB1 and DQB1; approximately 520 for DQA1; about 600 for DPA1; approximately 490 for DPB1. Four or five DR-DQ haplotypes were treated as single units for association and clustering because of strong linkage in the cohort. Among about 400 genotyped donors of the cohort, an average of around 250,000 unique TCR beta nucleotide sequences was sequenced per donor, of which approximately 18% were non-productive. What the work shows at the level of the full study, not this receptor alone: Presence/absence analyses assumed roughly uniform sequencing depth across donors, an assumption that may not hold. This cohort had only TCR beta chains sequenced, and the lack of alpha or paired-chain data limited which features could be detected. It was suggested by the authors that the approach could potentially be generalized to other disease states and immunological phenotypes. According to a later analysis, most CMV-associated TCR beta chains appeared to be HLA-restricted, and the HLA associations seemed to be driven largely by CMV exposure. Most TCR sequences were seen in very few donors, while some public TCRs were found in many individuals. In a later analysis, several top co-occurrence clusters were reported to appear linked to parvovirus B19, influenza, CMV and Epstein-Barr virus. The classifier was reported to diagnose cytomegalovirus status with high specificity and sensitivity in both the original and validation cohorts. Some IMGT-functional V segments, including TRBV6-2 and TRBV6-3, could not be distinguished by the 87-base-pair reads and were therefore excluded. In an earlier analysis of some 640 of the donors, most TCR beta V segments were observed in productive rearrangements about 87% or about 30% of the time, broadly matching IMGT annotations. In a later analysis, TCR association rates were found to vary across HLA loci, with the most associated TCRs seen for DRB1 alleles and the fewest for HLA-C alleles. Because HLA typing was unavailable for some donors at each locus, only the typed subset was used in association tests. Strong co-occurrence of HLA alleles, especially DR and DQ, made assigning TCR associations to individual alleles difficult. Because counts were too low, seventeen rarely observed V segments, including chromosome 9 orphons, were left out of the earlier analysis of 500 to 650 of the donors. A total of 164 TCR beta chains were listed by the study as associated with cytomegalovirus. In a later analysis, 15,000 to 20,000 TCR beta sequences were associated with specific HLA alleles at a false discovery rate of 0.05. CMV serostatus was the only immune exposure information available for the cohort. A cluster of highly shared sequence variants was judged likely to represent a technical artifact of the sequencing pipeline. A later genetic analysis reported fewer N-insertions in productive TCRs among donors in an Asian-associated ancestry cluster than the 666-donor mean. An association between a missense DCLRE1C variant and V-gene and J-gene trimming of TCR beta chains was found in a later genetic analysis and replicated in an independent cohort. A further reported finding was that TCR beta sequences accurately predicted the HLA-A and HLA-B alleles for most subjects in the first cohort. Linkage disequilibrium might explain the correlated functional status among segregating V segments, but an unknown experimental factor could not be ruled out. Compared with equally common non-associated chains, HLA-associated TCR beta chains in a later analysis were more clonally expanded and had lower generation probabilities. In vitro tests confirmed that a few of the cytomegalovirus-associated TCR beta chains recognize cytomegalovirus antigens.

In total, roughly 670 healthy bone marrow donors made up the cohort. Cohort members were all nominally healthy when sampled, although unrecorded immune exposures were likely present. The donor tested CMV seronegative, placing the donor among the roughly 350 seronegative members of the cohort. A peripheral blood sample was provided by each donor, and peripheral blood mononuclear cells were used for TCR beta sequencing. The Qiagen DNeasy Blood Extraction Kit was used to extract genomic DNA from the blood cell samples. This clonotype was obtained from a female donor in good health and CMV-seronegative. The specimen was PBMCs. This sequence uses TRBV5-1 and TRBJ2-5, and TRBD1 matches 8 of the central bases. The CDR3: CASSTWTGWQYF. The DNA is TGCGCCAGCAGCACCTGGACAGGGTGGCAGTACTTC.